The 24 T cell receptor beta chains below all came from one sample that was sequenced in a study of cytomegalovirus exposure and HLA in healthy donors (dated by TCRdb to about 2017). To prepare the library, the immunoSEQ multiplex PCR assay was applied. A mixture of 60 forward primers for TCR Vbeta segments and 13 reverse primers for TCR Jbeta segments was used in the multiplex PCR. Sourced from immuneACCESS, this table was stored by TCRdb with only in-frame sequences that have V and J called. A share of the clones is absent; for the studies checked, an unresolved V gene accounts for under half, and the remainder has no known explanation. In all, the sample holds tens of thousands of clones, and around 73% of those were seen once. The top ten constitute under 4% of the sample. Sequencing used PBMCs. The receptors come from a woman between 40 and 50 years old in good health and CMV-seronegative.

The gene calls are TRBV5-4 and TRBJ1-1, with 9 bases identical to TRBD1. CDR1 is SGHNT and CDR2 is YYREEE in the germline V gene (reference sequence). This CDR3 is 13 amino acids long. Trimming removed 4 bases from V and 7 bases from J; junction bases left unmatched: 5. Here the CDR3 reads CASSRDRGYEAFF. CDR3 coding DNA: TGTGCCAGCAGCCGTGACAGGGGGTATGAAGCTTTCTTT.

The chain recombines TRBV11-2 with TRBJ1-2; D unclear. Germline values: CDR1 SGHAT, CDR2 FQNNGV. The CDR3 sequence is 13 residues long. V lost 7 bases and J 9 bases, leaving 18 bases between the germline ends. CDR3 nucleotide sequence: TGTGCCAGCAACGGAGGCAGTTCGAGAAGCTACACCTTC. This sequence encodes CASNGGSSRSYTF.

Comments on this clone: One end of the junction fails to match germline, which may point to a read error. The V and J genes are TRBV6-5 and TRBJ1-1; 7 nucleotides agree with TRBD1. Per germline, CDR1 MNHEY and CDR2 SVGAGI. The length of the CDR3 is 14 residues. This CDR3 is CASSWTGTDLGISF. The CDR3 DNA is TGTGCCAGCAGTTGGACCGGGACAGACCTCGGAATTAGCTTT.

The chain joins TRBV18 to TRBJ1-4; D uncertain. V dropped 4 bases and J dropped 8 bases, with 8 bases sitting between them. The CDR3 contains 12 residues. CDR1 is KGHSH, CDR2 LQKENI, per germline. CDR3 region: CASSRTEEKLFF. CDR3 bases: TGTGCCAGCTCACGAACTGAAGAAAAACTGTTTTTT.

This rearrangement joins TRBV19 to TRBJ1-1, with D possibly being TRBD1 (6 bases). V was shortened by 6 bases and J by 5 bases, with 19 bases between the two germline ends. The CDR3 sequence is 15 residues long. Germline V gene data show CDR1 as LNHDA and CDR2 as SQIVND (reference sequence). This CDR3 reads CASSPTGPQGTEAFF. CDR3 in DNA: TGTGCCAGTAGCCCAACGGGGCCCCAGGGGACTGAAGCTTTCTTT.

The V call is TRBV2, the J call TRBJ2-3; 11 bases fit TRBD1. The germline CDR1 and CDR2 sequences are SNHLY and FYNNEI. The V and J ends lost 5 bases and 0 bases, in that order; junction bases with no gene match: 4. This CDR3 comprises 16 residues. This CDR3 reads CASSRDRGLSTDTQYF. The CDR3 region has the DNA TGTGCCAGCAGTCGGGACAGGGGGTTAAGCACAGATACGCAGTATTTT.

The gene calls are TRBV5-1 and TRBJ1-1; D remains ambiguous. Germline V CDR1 and CDR2: SGHRS, YFSETQ. Trimming took off 0 bases at V and 8 bases at J, with 11 bases between the two ends. The CDR3 is 13 amino acids. For the CDR3, the DNA is TGCGCCAGCAGCTTGGGGCAGGCAGTCGAAGCTTTCTTT. It encodes CASSLGQAVEAFF.

This clone was detected a few times. CDR3 protein: CASSLVLKNIQYF. CDR3 DNA: TGTGCCAGCAGCTTAGTATTAAAAAACATTCAGTACTTC. This rearrangement joins TRBV7-2 to TRBJ2-4; D is unresolved. Germline assignment: CDR1 SGHTA and CDR2 FQGNSA. The length of the CDR3 is 13 residues. V gave up 1 base and J gave up 4 bases, with 5 bases separating them.

The gene calls are TRBV5-6 and TRBJ2-1; a possible D gene is TRBD2 (6 bases). There are 14 residues in the CDR3. Germline V gene sequence: CDR1 SGHDT, CDR2 YYEEEE. The germline V and J ends were trimmed by 10 bases and 1 base, with 15 bases remaining between them. In nucleotides, the CDR3 is TGTGCCTGTCGGGGCGGGACGTCCTACAATGAGCAGTTCTTC. It encodes CACRGGTSYNEQFF. Complete variable domain (other parts from reference TRBV5-6 and TRBJ2-1): DAGVTQSPTHLIKTRGQQVTLRCSPKSGHDTVSWYQQALGQGPQFIFQYYEEEERQRGNFPDRFSGHQFPNYSSELNVNALLLGDSALYLCACRGGTSYNEQFFGPGTRLTVL.

J is TRBJ2-1 and V is TRBV28; TRBD1 aligns across 8 bases. Losses at the gene ends were 3 bases for V and 3 bases for J; bases not matched to a gene: 4. The germline gives CDR1 MDHEN, CDR2 SYDVKM. The CDR3 has 15 residues. This CDR3 is CASSLTGQDYNEQFF. CDR3 DNA sequence: TGTGCCAGCAGTTTGACGGGACAGGACTACAATGAGCAGTTCTTC.

V and J are TRBV7-2 and TRBJ1-2; D is uncertain. The CDR3 has 14 residues. Between the trimmed V and J ends, which lost 4 bases and 2 bases, there was a span of 11 bases. From germline, CDR1 is SGHTA and CDR2 FQGNSA. CDR3 region: CASSSFGGNYGYTF. The DNA for the CDR3 is TGTGCCAGCAGCTCTTTTGGAGGGAACTATGGCTACACCTTC.

Worth noting for this clone: The sample holds other DNA sequences that translate to the same CDR3. V is TRBV5-1 and J is TRBJ1-5; 8 bases fit TRBD1. This CDR3 region has 14 residues. The germline V gene has CDR1 SGHRS and CDR2 YFSETQ. The ends lost 4 bases at V and 6 bases at J; junction bases unmatched: 6. The CDR3 region is CASSLGQGGQPQHF. The DNA for the CDR3 is TGCGCCAGCAGCCTCGGACAGGGCGGTCAGCCCCAGCATTTT.

This clone is deemed medium-sized. The rearrangement links TRBV19 to TRBJ1-5, with 7 positions matching TRBD1. There are 16 residues in the CDR3. After removal of 0 bases from V and 0 bases from J, the junction contained 2 bases not matched to a gene. Per the germline V gene, CDR1 is LNHDA and CDR2 is SQIVND (reference sequence). The CDR3 here is CASSIDRGNSNQPQHF. The CDR3 DNA follows: TGTGCCAGTAGTATAGACAGGGGGAATAGCAATCAGCCCCAGCATTTT.

V and J are TRBV10-3 and TRBJ2-1; possible D gene TRBD2, 6 bases. The CDR3 is 14 residues long. Germline assignment: CDR1 ENHRY and CDR2 SYGVKD. With 6 bases removed from V and 7 bases from J, the gap between germline ends came to 16 bases. Here the CDR3 reads CAIRRDPPVNEQFF. The CDR3 DNA sequence: TGTGCCATCAGGCGGGACCCGCCTGTGAATGAGCAGTTCTTC.

A few counts support this clone. In DNA form, the CDR3 reads TGTGCCAGCAGTGAAGGAGTTCCTAGCCCGAATTATGAGCAGTTCTTC. This encodes CASSEGVPSPNYEQFF. V gene TRBV6-1 combines with J gene TRBJ2-1; maybe TRBD2 (5 bases). The germline CDR1 and CDR2 sequences are MNHNS and SASEGT. V lost 1 base, J lost 8 bases, and 18 bases lay in between. This CDR3 is built from 16 residues.

The chain uses TRBV18 and TRBJ2-7, with 12 bases aligning to TRBD2. Trimming removed 2 bases from V and 2 bases from J; junction bases left unmatched: 1. Germline V gene data show CDR1 as KGHSH and CDR2 as LQKENI. CDR3 length: 15 amino acids. CDR3 in DNA: TGTGCCAGCTCACCAAGGACTAGCGGGACCTACGAGCAGTACTTC. Translated: CASSPRTSGTYEQYF.

The V gene is TRBV7-2, the J gene TRBJ2-7; D remains ambiguous. The germline gives CDR1 SGHTA, CDR2 FQGNSA. Trimming stripped 4 bases from V and 1 base from J, with 11 bases between. This CDR3 region has 14 residues. CDR3 DNA sequence: TGTGCCAGCAGCTCTCGGGTGCAGTCCTACGAGCAGTACTTC. Translating it yields CASSSRVQSYEQYF.

This clone was seen only once. The chain employs TRBV6-6 and TRBJ2-2; D perhaps matches TRBD1 (6 bases). From germline, CDR1 is MNHNY and CDR2 SVGAGI (reference sequence). The CDR3 totals 15 residues. V lost 5 bases, J lost 6 bases, and 16 bases lay in between. The chain's CDR3 is CASSKTGSYSGELFF. CDR3 nucleotide sequence: TGTGCCAGCAGTAAAACAGGGTCCTATTCCGGGGAGCTGTTTTTT.

V usage is TRBV5-4 and J usage is TRBJ2-2; 10 nucleotides agree with TRBD2. The V segment lost 4 bases and the J segment 0 bases; nucleotides outside the gene matches: 0. Germline V gene sequence: CDR1 SGHNT, CDR2 YYREEE (reference sequence). The length of the CDR3 is 15 residues. In DNA, the CDR3 is TGTGCCAGCAGCGGACTAGCGGCGAACACCGGGGAGCTGTTTTTT. Translation gives CASSGLAANTGELFF.

The V gene is TRBV7-9, the J gene TRBJ1-1; D not resolved. V lost 1 base and J lost 1, with 7 bases in between. CDR3 length: 14 amino acids. The V gene's germline CDR1 is SEHNR and CDR2 FQNEAQ (reference sequence). In nucleotides, the CDR3 is TGTGCCAGCAGCTTAGTGGCCGCGAACACTGAAGCTTTCTTT. It translates to CASSLVAANTEAFF.

The rearrangement links TRBV28 to TRBJ1-3, with 10 positions matching TRBD1. V lost 6 bases, J lost 5 bases, and 13 bases stayed unmatched. This CDR3 has 17 residues. Germline CDR1 and CDR2: MDHEN and SYDVKM. CDR3: CASSPSEDRGRRNTIYF. CDR3 nucleotide sequence: TGTGCCAGCAGCCCCTCAGAAGACAGGGGGCGAAGAAACACCATATATTTT.

This clone occurred once. An end of the junction differs from the germline gene, which may be a read error. The genes are TRBV27 and TRBJ1-2, with 8 bases aligning to TRBD1. This CDR3 has 15 amino acids. Germline assignment: CDR1 MNHEY and CDR2 SMNVEV (reference sequence). CDR3 protein: CASSLGARGPYGHTF. DNA of the CDR3: TGTGCCAGCAGTTTAGGAGCCAGGGGGCCCTATGGCCACACCTTC.

This rearrangement joins TRBV27 to TRBJ2-7, with 7 positions matching TRBD1. V gave up 6 bases and J gave up 2 bases; unmatched junction bases: 7. Germline V gene sequence: CDR1 MNHEY, CDR2 SMNVEV (reference sequence). The CDR3 sequence is 14 residues long. CDR3 loop: CASSPGTATYEQYF. CDR3 DNA sequence: TGTGCCAGCAGCCCCGGGACAGCGACCTACGAGCAGTACTTC.

This chain joins TRBV4-1 and TRBJ2-7; 12 bases map to TRBD2. The CDR3 sequence is 15 residues long. Looked up from germline, CDR1 is MGHRA and CDR2 is YSYEKL. The V gene end was trimmed by 3 bases and the J gene end by 7 bases; junction bases not matched to a gene: 7. The DNA for the CDR3 is TGCGCCAGCAGCCATCGGACTAGCGGGGCCTCGGAGCAGTACTTC. Protein product: CASSHRTSGASEQYF.